This T cell receptor (beta chain) was recovered during a study of Graves' ophthalmopathy and Graves' hyperthyroidism. Germline V gene sequence: CDR1 LNHDA, CDR2 SQIVND (reference sequence). V shed 4 bases and J 2 bases; nucleotides not matched to a gene: 9. This CDR3 spans 16 amino acids. Investigators amplified TCR beta CDR3 regions from RNA transcripts. First-round RT-PCR used HTBI primers; second-round multiplex PCR followed. TCRdb reprocessed the multiplex PCR reads via MiXCR and lists one record per CDR3 protein. Of over a million distinct CDR3 sequences in the sample, about 40% were seen once. Among the exclusions were patients with other autoimmune diseases, uncontrolled infections, pregnancy or lactation.

This TCR was recovered from an adult man with Graves' hyperthyroidism. The specimen sequenced was peripheral blood or thyroid tissue (not recorded which). The chain employs TRBV19 and TRBJ2-7, with TRBD1 identical over 9 bases. The CDR3: CASSTTAGTGTYEQYF. The CDR3, as DNA: TGTGCCAGTAGTACAACCGCCGGGACAGGGACCTACGAGCAGTACTTC.